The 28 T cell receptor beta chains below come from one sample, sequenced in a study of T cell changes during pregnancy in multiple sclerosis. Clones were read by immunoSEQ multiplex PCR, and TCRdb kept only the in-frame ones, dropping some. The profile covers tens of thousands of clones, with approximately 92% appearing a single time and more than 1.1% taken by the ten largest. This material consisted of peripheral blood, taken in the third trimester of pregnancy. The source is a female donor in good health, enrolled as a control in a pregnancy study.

In DNA, the CDR3 is TGTGCCAGCACCTCCGGGACAGGGCAAACCACCGGGGAGCTGTTTTTT. Encoded protein: CASTSGTGQTTGELFF. The chain combines TRBV2 with TRBJ2-2, with TRBD1 matching 9 bases. The CDR3 spans 16 residues. The germline gives CDR1 SNHLY, CDR2 FYNNEI. Trimming cost V 7 bases and J 4 bases; bases outside gene matches: 10.

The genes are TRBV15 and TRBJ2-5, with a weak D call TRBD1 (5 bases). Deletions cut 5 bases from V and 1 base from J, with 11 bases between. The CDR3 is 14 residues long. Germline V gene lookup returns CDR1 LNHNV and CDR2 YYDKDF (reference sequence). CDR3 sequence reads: CATSRRVGQETQYF. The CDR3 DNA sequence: TGTGCCACCAGCCGCAGGGTTGGCCAAGAGACCCAGTACTTC. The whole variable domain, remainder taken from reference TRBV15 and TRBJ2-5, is DAMVIQNPRYQVTQFGKPVTLSCSQTLNHNVMYWYQQKSSQAPKLLFHYYDKDFNNEADTPDNFQSRRPNTSFCFLDIRSPGLGDTAMYLCATSRRVGQETQYFGPGTRLLVL.

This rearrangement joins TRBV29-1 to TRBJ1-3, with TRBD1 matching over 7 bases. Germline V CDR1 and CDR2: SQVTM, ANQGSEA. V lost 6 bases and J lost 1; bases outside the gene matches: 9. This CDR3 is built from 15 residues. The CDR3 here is CSVVGTAESGNTIYF. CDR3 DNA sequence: TGCAGCGTAGTAGGGACAGCCGAGTCTGGAAACACCATATATTTT. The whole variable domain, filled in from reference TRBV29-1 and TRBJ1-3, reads SAVISQKPSRDICQRGTSLTIQCQVDSQVTMMFWYRQQPGQSLTLIATANQGSEATYESGFVIDKFPISRPNLTFSTLTVSNMSPEDSSIYLCSVVGTAESGNTIYFGEGSWLTVV.

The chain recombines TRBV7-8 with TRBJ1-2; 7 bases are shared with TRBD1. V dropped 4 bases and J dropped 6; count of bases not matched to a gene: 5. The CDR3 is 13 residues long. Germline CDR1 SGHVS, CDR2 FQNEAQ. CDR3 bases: TGTGCCAGCAGCTCCGAAACAGGGGATGGCTACACCTTC. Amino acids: CASSSETGDGYTF. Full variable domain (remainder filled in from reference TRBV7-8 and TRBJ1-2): GAGVSQSPRYKVAKRGQDVALRCDPISGHVSLFWYQQALGQGPEFLTYFQNEAQLDKSGLPSDRFFAERPEGSVSTLKIQRTQQEDSAVYLCASSSETGDGYTFGSGTRLTVV.

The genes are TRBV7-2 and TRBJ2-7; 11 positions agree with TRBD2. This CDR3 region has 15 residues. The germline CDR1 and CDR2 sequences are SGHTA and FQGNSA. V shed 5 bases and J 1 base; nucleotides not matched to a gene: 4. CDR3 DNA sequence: TGTGCCAGCAGCCCGACTAGCGGGACTTCCTACGAGCAGTACTTC. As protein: CASSPTSGTSYEQYF. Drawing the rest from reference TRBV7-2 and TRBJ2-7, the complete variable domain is GAGVSQSPSNKVTEKGKDVELRCDPISGHTALYWYRQSLGQGLEFLIYFQGNSAPDKSGLPSDRFSAERTGGSVSTLTIQRTQQEDSAVYLCASSPTSGTSYEQYFGPGTRLTVT.

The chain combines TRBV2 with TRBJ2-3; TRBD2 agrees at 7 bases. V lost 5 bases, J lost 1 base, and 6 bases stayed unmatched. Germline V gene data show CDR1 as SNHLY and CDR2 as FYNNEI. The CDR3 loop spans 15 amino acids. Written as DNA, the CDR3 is TGTGCCAGCAGTTGGGGGGGACGAGGCACAGATACGCAGTATTTT. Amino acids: CASSWGGRGTDTQYF.

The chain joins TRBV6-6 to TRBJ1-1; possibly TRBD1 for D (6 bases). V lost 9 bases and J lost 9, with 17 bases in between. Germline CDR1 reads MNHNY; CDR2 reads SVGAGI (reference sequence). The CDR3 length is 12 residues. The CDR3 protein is CASNAGTSKAFF. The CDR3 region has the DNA TGTGCCAGTAACGCCGGGACATCGAAAGCTTTCTTT.

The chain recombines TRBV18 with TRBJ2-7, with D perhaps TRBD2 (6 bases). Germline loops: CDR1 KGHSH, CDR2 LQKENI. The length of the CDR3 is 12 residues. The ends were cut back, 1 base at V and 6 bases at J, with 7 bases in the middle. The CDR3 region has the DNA TGTGCCAGCTCACCACGCGGGGCCGAGCAGTACTTC. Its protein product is CASSPRGAEQYF.

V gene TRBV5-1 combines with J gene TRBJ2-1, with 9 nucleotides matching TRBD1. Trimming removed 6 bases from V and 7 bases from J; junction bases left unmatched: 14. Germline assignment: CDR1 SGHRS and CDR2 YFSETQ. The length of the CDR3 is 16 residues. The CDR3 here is CASILGVGQGRNEQFF. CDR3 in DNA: TGCGCCAGCATCCTGGGAGTGGGACAGGGTCGAAATGAGCAGTTCTTC.

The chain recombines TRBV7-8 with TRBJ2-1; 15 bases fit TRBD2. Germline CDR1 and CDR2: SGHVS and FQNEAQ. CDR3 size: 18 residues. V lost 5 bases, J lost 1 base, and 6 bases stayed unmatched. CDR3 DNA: TGTGCCAGCAGCCCGCGGACTAGCGGGAGGGAATCCTACAATGAGCAGTTCTTC. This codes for CASSPRTSGRESYNEQFF.

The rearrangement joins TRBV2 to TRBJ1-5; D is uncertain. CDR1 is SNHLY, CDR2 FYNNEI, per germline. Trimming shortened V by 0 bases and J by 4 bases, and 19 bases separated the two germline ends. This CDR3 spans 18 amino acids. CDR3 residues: CASSEAVGPGGWNQPQHF. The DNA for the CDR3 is TGTGCCAGCAGTGAAGCAGTCGGGCCCGGAGGGTGGAATCAGCCCCAGCATTTT.

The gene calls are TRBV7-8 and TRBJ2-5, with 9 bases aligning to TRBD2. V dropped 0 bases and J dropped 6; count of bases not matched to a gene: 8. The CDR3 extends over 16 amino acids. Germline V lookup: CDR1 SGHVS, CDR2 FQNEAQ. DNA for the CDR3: TGTGCCAGCAGCTTAGCGGTTTGGACTAGCGACAAGACCCAGTACTTC. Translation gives CASSLAVWTSDKTQYF.

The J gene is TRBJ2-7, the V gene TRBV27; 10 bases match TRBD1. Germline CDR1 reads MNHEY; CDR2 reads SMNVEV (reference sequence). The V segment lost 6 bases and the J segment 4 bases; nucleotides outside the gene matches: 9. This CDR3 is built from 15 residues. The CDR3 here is CASRSLGQGVYEQYF. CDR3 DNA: TGTGCCAGCAGGTCTTTAGGACAGGGGGTTTACGAGCAGTACTTC.

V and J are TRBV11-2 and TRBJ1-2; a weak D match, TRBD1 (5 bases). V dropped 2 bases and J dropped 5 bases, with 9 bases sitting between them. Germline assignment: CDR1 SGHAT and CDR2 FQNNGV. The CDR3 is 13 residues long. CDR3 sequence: CASSLRGLYGYTF. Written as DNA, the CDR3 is TGTGCCAGCAGCTTAAGGGGACTTTATGGCTACACCTTC.

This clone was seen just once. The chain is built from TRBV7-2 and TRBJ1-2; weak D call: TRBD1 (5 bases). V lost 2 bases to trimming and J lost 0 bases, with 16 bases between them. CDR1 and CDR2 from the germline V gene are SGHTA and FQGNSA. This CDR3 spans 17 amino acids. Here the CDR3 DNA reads TGTGCCAGCAGCTTACAACCCGGACACCCAACTAACTATGGCTACACCTTC. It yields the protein CASSLQPGHPTNYGYTF.

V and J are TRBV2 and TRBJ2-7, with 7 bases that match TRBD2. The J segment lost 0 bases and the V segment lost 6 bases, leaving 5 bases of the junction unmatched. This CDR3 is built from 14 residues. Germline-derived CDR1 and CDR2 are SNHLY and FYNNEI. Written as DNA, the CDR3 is TGTGCCAGCAGCGGGAGGATACTCTCCTACGAGCAGTACTTC. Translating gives CASSGRILSYEQYF.

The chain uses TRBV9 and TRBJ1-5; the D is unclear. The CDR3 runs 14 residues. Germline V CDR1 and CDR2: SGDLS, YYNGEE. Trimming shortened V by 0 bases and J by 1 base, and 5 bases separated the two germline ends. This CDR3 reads CASSVGGSNQPQHF. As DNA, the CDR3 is TGTGCCAGCAGCGTAGGCGGGAGCAATCAGCCCCAGCATTTT.

CDR3: CASSSTGPNYGYTF. The CDR3 DNA follows: TGTGCCAGCAGTTCAACAGGTCCCAACTATGGCTACACCTTC. This rearrangement joins TRBV28 to TRBJ1-2; D perhaps matches TRBD1 (5 bases). V shed 4 bases and J shed 2 bases, with 11 bases lying between them. Germline-derived CDR1 and CDR2 are MDHEN and SYDVKM. This CDR3 comprises 14 residues.

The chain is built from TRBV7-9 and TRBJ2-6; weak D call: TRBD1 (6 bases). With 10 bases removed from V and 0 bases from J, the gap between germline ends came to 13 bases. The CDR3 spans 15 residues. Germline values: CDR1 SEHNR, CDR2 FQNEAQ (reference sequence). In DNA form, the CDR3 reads TGTGCCACCCCGGTGGGGGCCTCTGGGGCCAACGTCCTGACTTTC. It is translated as CATPVGASGANVLTF.

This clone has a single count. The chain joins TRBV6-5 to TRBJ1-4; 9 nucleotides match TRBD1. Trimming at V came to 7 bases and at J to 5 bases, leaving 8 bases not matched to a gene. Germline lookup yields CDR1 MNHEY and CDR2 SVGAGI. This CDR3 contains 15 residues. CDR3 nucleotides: TGTGCCAGCACCCGGTGGGGGACAGGGAATGAAAAACTGTTTTTT. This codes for CASTRWGTGNEKLFF.

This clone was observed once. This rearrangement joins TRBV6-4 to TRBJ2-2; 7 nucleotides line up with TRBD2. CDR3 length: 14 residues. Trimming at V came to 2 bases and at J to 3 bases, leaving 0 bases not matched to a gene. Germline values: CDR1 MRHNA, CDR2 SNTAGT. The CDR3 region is CASSDGRDTGELFF. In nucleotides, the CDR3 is TGTGCCAGCAGTGACGGGAGGGACACCGGGGAGCTGTTTTTT.

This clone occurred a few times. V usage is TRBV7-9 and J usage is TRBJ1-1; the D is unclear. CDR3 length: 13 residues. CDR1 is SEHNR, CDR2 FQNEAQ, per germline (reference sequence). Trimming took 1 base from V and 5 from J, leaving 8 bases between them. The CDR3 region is CASSLGLSTEAFF. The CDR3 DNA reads TGTGCCAGCAGCTTAGGACTATCGACTGAAGCTTTCTTT.

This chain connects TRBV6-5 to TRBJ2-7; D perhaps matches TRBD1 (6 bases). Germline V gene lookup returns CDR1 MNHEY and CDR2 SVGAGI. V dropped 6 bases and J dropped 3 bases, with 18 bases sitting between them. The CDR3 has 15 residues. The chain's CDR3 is CASSKTGTTRYEQYF. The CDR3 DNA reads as TGTGCCAGCAGCAAAACCGGGACAACCCGCTACGAGCAGTACTTC.

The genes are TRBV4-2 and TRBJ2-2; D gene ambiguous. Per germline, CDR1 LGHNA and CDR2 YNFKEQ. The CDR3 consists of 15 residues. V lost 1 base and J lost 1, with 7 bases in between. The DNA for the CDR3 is TGTGCCAGCAGCCAAGGGCCGAAGAACACCGGGGAGCTGTTTTTT. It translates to CASSQGPKNTGELFF.

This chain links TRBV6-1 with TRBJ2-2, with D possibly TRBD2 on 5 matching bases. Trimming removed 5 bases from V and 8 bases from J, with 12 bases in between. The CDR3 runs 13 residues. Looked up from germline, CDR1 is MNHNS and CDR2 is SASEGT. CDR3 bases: TGTGCCAGCAGTCCAAGAGTAGCGGGGGAGCTGTTTTTT. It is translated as CASSPRVAGELFF.

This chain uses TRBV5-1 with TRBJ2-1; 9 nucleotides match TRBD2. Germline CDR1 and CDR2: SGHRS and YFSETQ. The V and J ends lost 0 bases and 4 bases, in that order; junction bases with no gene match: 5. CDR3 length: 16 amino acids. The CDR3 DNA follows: TGCGCCAGCAGCTTGGATGGCGGGAGGGTTTACAATGAGCAGTTCTTC. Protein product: CASSLDGGRVYNEQFF.

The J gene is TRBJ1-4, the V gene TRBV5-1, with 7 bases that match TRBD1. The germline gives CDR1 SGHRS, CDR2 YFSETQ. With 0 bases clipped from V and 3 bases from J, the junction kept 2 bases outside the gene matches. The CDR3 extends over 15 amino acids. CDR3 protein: CASSLGGTANEKLFF. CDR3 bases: TGCGCCAGCAGCTTGGGAGGGACAGCTAATGAAAAACTGTTTTTT.

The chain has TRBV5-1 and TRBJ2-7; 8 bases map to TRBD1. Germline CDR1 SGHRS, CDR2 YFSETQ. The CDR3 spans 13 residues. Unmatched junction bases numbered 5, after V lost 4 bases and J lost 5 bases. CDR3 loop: CASSEDRANEQYF. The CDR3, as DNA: TGCGCCAGCAGCGAGGACAGGGCGAACGAGCAGTACTTC.